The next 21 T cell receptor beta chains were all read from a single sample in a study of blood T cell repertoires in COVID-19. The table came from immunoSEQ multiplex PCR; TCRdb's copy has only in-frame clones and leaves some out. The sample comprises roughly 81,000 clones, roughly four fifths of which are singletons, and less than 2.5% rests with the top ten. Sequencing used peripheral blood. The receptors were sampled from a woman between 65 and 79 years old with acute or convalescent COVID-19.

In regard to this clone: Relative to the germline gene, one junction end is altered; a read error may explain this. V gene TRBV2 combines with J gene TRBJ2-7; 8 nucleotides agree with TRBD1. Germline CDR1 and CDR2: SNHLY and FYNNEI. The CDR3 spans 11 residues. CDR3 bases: TGTGCCAGCAGTGAGGGACAGGCCCGGTTCTTC. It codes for CASSEGQARFF.

The CDR3 loop is CAWSYTDTQYF. CDR3 nucleotides: TGTGCCTGGAGCTACACAGATACGCAGTATTTT. The rearrangement links TRBV30 to TRBJ2-3; D ambiguous. CDR1 is GTSNPN, CDR2 SVGIG, per germline (reference sequence). The CDR3 has 11 amino acids. The germline V and J ends were trimmed by 3 bases and 2 bases, with 3 bases remaining between them. Looking up the rest from reference TRBV30 and TRBJ2-3 gives the full variable domain: SQTIHQWPATLVQPVGSPLSLECTVEGTSNPNLYWYRQAAGRGLQLLFYSVGIGQISSEVPQNLSASRPQDRQFILSSKKLLLSDSGFYLCAWSYTDTQYFGPGTRLTVL.

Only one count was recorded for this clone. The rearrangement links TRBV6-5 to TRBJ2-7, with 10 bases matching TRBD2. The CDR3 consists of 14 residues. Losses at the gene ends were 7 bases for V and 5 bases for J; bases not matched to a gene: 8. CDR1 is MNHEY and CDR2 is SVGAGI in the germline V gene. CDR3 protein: CASMSSGGAHEQYF. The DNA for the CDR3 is TGTGCCAGCATGTCAAGCGGGGGGGCCCACGAGCAGTACTTC.

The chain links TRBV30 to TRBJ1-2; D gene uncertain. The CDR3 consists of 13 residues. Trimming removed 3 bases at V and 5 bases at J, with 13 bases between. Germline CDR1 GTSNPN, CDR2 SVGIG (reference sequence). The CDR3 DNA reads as TGTGCCTGGAGGCTACCTTCTTCGTATGGCTACACCTTC. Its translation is CAWRLPSSYGYTF.

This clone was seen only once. CDR3 nucleotides: TGTGCCAGCTCACCAAGAGTAGGACAGCAGGACGAGCAGTACTTC. Its translation: CASSPRVGQQDEQYF. This chain joins TRBV18 and TRBJ2-7, with a possible D match to TRBD1 (6 bases). CDR1 is KGHSH and CDR2 is LQKENI in the germline V gene. Trimming removed 2 bases at V and 5 bases at J, with 16 bases between. The CDR3 extends over 15 amino acids.

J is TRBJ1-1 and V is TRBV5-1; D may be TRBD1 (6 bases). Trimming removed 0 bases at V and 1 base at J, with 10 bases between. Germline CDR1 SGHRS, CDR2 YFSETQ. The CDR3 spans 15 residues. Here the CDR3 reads CASSLVAGANTEAFF. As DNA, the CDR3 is TGCGCCAGCAGCTTGGTTGCGGGGGCGAACACTGAAGCTTTCTTT. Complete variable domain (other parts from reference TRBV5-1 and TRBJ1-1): KAGVTQTPRYLIKTRGQQVTLSCSPISGHRSVSWYQQTPGQGLQFLFEYFSETQRNKGNFPGRFSGRQFSNSRSEMNVSTLELGDSALYLCASSLVAGANTEAFFGQGTRLTVV.

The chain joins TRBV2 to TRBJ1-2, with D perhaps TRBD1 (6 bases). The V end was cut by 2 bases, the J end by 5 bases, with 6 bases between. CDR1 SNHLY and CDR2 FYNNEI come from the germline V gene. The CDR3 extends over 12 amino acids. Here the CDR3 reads CASSEQGYGYTF. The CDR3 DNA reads TGTGCCAGCAGTGAACAGGGGTATGGCTACACCTTC.

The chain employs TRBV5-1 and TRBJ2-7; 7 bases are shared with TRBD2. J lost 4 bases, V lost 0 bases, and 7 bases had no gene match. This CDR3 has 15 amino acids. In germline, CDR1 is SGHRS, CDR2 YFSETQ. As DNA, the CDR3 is TGCGCCAGCAGCTTGGGCGGGGGTCTGACGTACGAGCAGTACTTC. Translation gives CASSLGGGLTYEQYF.

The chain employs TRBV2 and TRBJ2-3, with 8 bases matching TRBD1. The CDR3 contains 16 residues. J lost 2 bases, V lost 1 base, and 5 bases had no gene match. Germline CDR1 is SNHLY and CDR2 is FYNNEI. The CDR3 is CASSEGLTGDTDTQYF. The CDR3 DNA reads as TGTGCCAGCAGTGAAGGACTGACAGGGGACACAGATACGCAGTATTTT.

For the CDR3, the DNA is TGTGCCAGCGCGGCAGGGCCCCCCTACGAGCAGTACTTC. Its protein product is CASAAGPPYEQYF. The gene calls are TRBV6-5 and TRBJ2-7; perhaps TRBD1 as D (5 bases). The germline V and J ends were trimmed by 8 bases and 2 bases, with 13 bases remaining between them. From germline, CDR1 is MNHEY and CDR2 SVGAGI. This CDR3 has 13 amino acids.

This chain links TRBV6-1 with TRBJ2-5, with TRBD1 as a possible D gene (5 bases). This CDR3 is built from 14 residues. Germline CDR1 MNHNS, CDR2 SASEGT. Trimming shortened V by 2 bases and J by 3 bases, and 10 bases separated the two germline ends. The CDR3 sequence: CASSEFDRKETQYF. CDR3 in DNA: TGTGCCAGCAGTGAATTCGACAGAAAAGAGACCCAGTACTTC.

CDR3 residues: CASLNSPQVEAFF. CDR3 bases: TGTGCCAGCCTAAATTCCCCTCAGGTTGAAGCTTTCTTT. This sequence joins TRBV2 and TRBJ1-1; D gene unclear. V was shortened by 8 bases and J by 7 bases, with 17 bases between the two germline ends. The length of the CDR3 is 13 residues. Germline V CDR1 and CDR2: SNHLY, FYNNEI.

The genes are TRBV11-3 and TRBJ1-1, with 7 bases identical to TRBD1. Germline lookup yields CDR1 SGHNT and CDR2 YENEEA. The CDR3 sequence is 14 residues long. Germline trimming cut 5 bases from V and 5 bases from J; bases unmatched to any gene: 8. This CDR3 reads CASSPFEGATEAFF. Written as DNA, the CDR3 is TGTGCCAGCAGCCCGTTCGAGGGGGCAACTGAAGCTTTCTTT.

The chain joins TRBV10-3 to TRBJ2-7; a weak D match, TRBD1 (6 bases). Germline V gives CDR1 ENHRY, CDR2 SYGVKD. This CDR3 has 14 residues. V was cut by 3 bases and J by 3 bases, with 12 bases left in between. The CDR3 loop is CAISDRGHLYEQYF. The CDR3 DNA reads TGTGCCATCAGTGATCGGGGACACCTCTACGAGCAGTACTTC.

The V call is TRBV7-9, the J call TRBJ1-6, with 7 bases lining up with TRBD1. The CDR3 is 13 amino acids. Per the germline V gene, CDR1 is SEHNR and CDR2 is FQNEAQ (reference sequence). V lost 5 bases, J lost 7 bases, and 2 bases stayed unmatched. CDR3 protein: CASSRDSNSPLHF. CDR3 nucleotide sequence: TGTGCCAGCAGCCGGGACAGCAATTCACCCCTCCACTTT.

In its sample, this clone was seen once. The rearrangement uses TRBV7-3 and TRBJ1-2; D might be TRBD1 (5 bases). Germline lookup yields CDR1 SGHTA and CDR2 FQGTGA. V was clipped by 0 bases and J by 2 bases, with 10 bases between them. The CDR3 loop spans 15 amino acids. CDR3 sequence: CASSLTGGSNYGYTF. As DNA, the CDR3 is TGTGCCAGCAGCTTAACGGGGGGTTCCAACTATGGCTACACCTTC. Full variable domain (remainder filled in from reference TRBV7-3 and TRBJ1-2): GAGVSQTPSNKVTEKGKYVELRCDPISGHTALYWYRQSLGQGPEFLIYFQGTGAADDSGLPNDRFFAVRPEGSVSTLKIQRTERGDSAVYLCASSLTGGSNYGYTFGSGTRLTVV.

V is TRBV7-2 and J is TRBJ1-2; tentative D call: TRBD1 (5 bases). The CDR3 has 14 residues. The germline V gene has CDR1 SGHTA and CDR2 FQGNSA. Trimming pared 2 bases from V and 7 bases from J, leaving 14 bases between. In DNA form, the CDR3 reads TGTGCCAGCAGCTTATCCTCCGACAGCCTTGGCTACACCTTC. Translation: CASSLSSDSLGYTF.

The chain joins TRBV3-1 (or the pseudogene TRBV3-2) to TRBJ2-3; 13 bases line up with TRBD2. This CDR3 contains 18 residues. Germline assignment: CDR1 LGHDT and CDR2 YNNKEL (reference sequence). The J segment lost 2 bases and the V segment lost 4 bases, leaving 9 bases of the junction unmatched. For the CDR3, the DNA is TGTGCCAGCAGCCTCCCTCGGGGACTAGCGGGGCTCACAGATACGCAGTATTTT. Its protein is CASSLPRGLAGLTDTQYF.

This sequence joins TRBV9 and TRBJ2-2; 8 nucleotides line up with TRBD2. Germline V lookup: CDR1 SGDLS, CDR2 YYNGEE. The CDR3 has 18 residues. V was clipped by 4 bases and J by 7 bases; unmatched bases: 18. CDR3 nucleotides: TGTGCCAGCAGCCCGAGAGGACTAGCTCAAAACCCGCGCGGGGAGCTGTTTTTT. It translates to CASSPRGLAQNPRGELFF. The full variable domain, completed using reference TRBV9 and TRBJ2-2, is DSGVTQTPKHLITATGQRVTLRCSPRSGDLSVYWYQQSLDQGLQFLIQYYNGEERAKGNILERFSAQQFPDLHSELNLSSLELGDSALYFCASSPRGLAQNPRGELFFGEGSRLTVL.

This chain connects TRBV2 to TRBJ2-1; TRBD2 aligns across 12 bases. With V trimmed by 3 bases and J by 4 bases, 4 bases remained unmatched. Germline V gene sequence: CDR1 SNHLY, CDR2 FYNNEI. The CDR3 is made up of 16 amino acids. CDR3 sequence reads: CASSDPSGGAYNEQFF. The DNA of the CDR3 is TGTGCCAGCAGTGACCCTAGCGGGGGGGCTTACAATGAGCAGTTCTTC.

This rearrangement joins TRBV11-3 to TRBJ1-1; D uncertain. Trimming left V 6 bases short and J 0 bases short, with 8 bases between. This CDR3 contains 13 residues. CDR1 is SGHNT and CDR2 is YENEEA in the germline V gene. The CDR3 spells CASSYSLNTEAFF. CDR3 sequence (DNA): TGTGCCAGCAGTTACTCGTTGAACACTGAAGCTTTCTTT.